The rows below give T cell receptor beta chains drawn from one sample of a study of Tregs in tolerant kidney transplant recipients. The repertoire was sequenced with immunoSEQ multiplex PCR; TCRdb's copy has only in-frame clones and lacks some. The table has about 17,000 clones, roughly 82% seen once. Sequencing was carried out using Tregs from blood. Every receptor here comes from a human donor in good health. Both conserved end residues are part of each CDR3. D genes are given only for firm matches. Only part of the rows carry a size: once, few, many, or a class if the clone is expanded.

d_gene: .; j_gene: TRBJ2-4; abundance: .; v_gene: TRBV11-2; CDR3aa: CASSFGAKNIQYF; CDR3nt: TGTGCCAGCAGCTTCGGTGCCAAAAACATTCAGTACTTC
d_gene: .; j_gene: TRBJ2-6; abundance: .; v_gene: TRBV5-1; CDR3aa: CASSRFGGANVLTF; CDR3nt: TGCGCCAGCAGTCGTTTCGGTGGGGCCAACGTCCTGACTTTC
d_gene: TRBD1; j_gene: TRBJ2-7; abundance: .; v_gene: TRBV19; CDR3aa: CASSRQGIGIEQYF; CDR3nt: TGTGCCAGTAGTAGACAGGGGATTGGCATCGAGCAGTACTTC
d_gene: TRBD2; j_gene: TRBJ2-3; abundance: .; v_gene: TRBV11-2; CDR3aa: CASSLVGLAGGITQYF; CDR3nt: TGTGCCAGCAGCTTAGTGGGACTAGCGGGAGGAATTACGCAGTATTTT
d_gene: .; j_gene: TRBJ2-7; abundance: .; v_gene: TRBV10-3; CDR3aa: CAISERVEGYEQYF; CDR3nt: TGTGCCATCAGTGAGAGGGTAGAGGGGTACGAGCAGTACTTC
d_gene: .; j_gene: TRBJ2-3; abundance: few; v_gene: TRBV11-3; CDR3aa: CASSLRLGADTQYF; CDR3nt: TGTGCCAGCAGCTTGCGTCTGGGCGCAGATACGCAGTATTTT
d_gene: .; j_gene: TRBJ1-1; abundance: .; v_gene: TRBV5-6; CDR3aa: CASSPFKGMNTEAFF; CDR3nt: TGTGCCAGCAGCCCTTTTAAGGGAATGAACACTGAAGCTTTCTTT
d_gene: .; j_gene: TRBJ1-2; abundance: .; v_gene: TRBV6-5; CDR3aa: CASSSTLNYGYTF; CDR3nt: TGTGCCAGCAGTTCGACACTTAACTATGGCTACACCTTC
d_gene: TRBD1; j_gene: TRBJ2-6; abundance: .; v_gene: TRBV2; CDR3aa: CASTRTGYSGANVLTF; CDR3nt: TGTGCCAGCACCCGGACAGGGTACTCTGGGGCCAACGTCCTGACTTTC
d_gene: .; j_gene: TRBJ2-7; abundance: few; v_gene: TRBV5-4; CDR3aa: CASSLSLGPISYEQYF; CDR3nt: TGTGCCAGCAGCTTGTCTCTGGGGCCAATATCCTACGAGCAGTACTTC
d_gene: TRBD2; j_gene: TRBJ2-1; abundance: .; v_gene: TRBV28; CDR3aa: CASSPVAGSYNEQFF; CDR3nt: TGTGCCAGCAGCCCCGTAGCGGGGTCTTACAATGAGCAGTTCTTC
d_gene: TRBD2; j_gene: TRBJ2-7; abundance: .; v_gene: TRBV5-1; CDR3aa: CASSSMTSADSYEQYF; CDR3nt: TGCGCCAGCAGCTCTATGACTAGCGCCGACTCCTACGAGCAGTACTTC
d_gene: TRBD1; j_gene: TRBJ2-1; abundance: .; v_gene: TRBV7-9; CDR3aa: CASTLGGGQGREQFF; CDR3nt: TGTGCCAGCACCCTCGGAGGTGGACAGGGACGGGAGCAGTTCTTC